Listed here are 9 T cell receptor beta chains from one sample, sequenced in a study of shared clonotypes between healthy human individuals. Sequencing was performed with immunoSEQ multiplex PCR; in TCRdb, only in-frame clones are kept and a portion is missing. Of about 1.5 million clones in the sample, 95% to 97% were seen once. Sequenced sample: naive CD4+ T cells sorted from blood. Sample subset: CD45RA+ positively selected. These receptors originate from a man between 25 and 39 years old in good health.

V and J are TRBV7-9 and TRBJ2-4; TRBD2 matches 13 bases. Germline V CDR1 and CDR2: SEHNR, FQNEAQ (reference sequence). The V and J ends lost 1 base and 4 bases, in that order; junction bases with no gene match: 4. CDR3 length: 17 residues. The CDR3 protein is CASSLVGTSGMKNIQYF. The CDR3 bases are TGTGCCAGCAGCTTAGTTGGGACTAGCGGGATGAAAAACATTCAGTACTTC.

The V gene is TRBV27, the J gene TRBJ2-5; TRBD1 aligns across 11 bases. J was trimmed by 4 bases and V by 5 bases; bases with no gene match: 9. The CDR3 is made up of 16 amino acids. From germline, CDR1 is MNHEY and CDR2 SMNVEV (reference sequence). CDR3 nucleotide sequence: TGTGCCAGCAGTCCTCGGACAGGGGGCGTATCAGAGACCCAGTACTTC. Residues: CASSPRTGGVSETQYF.

CDR3 sequence reads: CANFYRDRSGNTIYF. CDR3 coding DNA: TGTGCAAACTTCTACAGGGACCGCTCTGGAAACACCATATATTTT. This chain links TRBV30 with TRBJ1-3; possibly TRBD1 for D (6 bases). Germline CDR1 is GTSNPN and CDR2 is SVGIG (reference sequence). The CDR3 contains 15 residues.

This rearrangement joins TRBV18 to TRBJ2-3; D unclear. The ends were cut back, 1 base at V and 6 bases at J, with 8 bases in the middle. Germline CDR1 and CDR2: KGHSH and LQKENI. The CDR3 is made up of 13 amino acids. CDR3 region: CASSPRVDDTQYF. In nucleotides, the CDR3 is TGTGCCAGCTCACCACGGGTTGATGATACGCAGTATTTT.

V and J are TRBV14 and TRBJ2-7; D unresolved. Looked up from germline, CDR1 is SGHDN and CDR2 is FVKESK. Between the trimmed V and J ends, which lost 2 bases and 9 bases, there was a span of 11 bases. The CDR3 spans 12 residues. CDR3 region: CASSQSLTVQYF. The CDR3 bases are TGTGCCAGCAGCCAAAGTTTGACGGTGCAGTACTTC.

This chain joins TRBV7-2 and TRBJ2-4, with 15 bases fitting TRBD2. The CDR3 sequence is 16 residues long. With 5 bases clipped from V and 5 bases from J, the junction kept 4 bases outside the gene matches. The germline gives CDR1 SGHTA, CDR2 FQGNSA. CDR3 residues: CASSQGLAGGQNIQYF. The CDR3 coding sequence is TGTGCCAGCAGCCAGGGACTAGCGGGAGGTCAAAACATTCAGTACTTC.

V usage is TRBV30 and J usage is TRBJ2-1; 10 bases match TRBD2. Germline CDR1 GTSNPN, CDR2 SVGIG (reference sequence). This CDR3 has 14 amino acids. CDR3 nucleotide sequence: TGTGCGACAACCGGGACTAGCGTCTACAATGAGCAGTTCTTC. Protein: CATTGTSVYNEQFF.

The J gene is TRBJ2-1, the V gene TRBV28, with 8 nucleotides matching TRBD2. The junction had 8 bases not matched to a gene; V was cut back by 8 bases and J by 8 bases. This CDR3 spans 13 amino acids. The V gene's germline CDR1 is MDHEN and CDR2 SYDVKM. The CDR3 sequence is CASREGRGYEQFF. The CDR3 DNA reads TGTGCCAGCCGGGAGGGCCGTGGTTATGAGCAGTTCTTC.

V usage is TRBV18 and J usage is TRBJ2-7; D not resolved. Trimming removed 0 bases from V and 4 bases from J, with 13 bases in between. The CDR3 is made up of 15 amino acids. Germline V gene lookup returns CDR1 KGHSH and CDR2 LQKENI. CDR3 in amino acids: CASSPPKGPAYEQYF. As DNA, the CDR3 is TGTGCCAGCTCACCACCGAAAGGGCCAGCGTACGAGCAGTACTTC.